A selection of T cell receptor beta chains follows, all from one sample in a study of blood T cell repertoires in COVID-19. Produced via immunoSEQ multiplex PCR; TCRdb's table is partial and in-frame only. The sample carries approximately 530,000 clones, roughly nine tenths recorded once. The sequenced material came from peripheral blood. These receptors all stem from a woman in her forties or fifties with COVID-19, enrolled during active disease. Each CDR3 is given with its conserved first and last residue. D genes are given only for firm matches. Only some rows state a clone size, as once, few, many or a class for expanded clones.

cdr3_aa: CASSLGDYNEQFF
cdr3_nt: TGTGCCAGCAGCTTAGGAGACTATAATGAGCAGTTCTTC
d_call: -
clone_size: -
v_call: TRBV11-1
j_call: TRBJ2-1

cdr3_aa: CASRTGQGGTEAFF
cdr3_nt: TGCGCCAGCAGAACAGGACAGGGAGGGACTGAAGCTTTCTTT
d_call: TRBD1
clone_size: -
v_call: TRBV5-1
j_call: TRBJ1-1

cdr3_aa: CASSPRDRGIPMNTEAFF
cdr3_nt: TGCGCCAGCAGCCCCCGGGACAGGGGTATCCCCATGAACACTGAAGCTTTCTTT
d_call: TRBD1
clone_size: -
v_call: TRBV5-1
j_call: TRBJ1-1

cdr3_aa: CASSQGGLKSLHF
cdr3_nt: TGTGCCAGCAGCCAAGGGGGACTTAAGTCCCTCCACTTT
d_call: -
clone_size: -
v_call: TRBV3-1/TRBV3-2
j_call: TRBJ1-6

cdr3_aa: CASKRQGTDTQYF
cdr3_nt: TGTGCCAGCAAACGGCAGGGGACAGATACGCAGTATTTT
d_call: -
clone_size: -
v_call: TRBV6-5
j_call: TRBJ2-3

cdr3_aa: CASSLVEQPYYGYTF
cdr3_nt: TGTGCCAGCAGCTTAGTCGAACAGCCCTACTATGGCTACACCTTC
d_call: -
clone_size: -
v_call: TRBV7-9
j_call: TRBJ1-2

cdr3_aa: CASSPFYLAGGELFF
cdr3_nt: TGCGCCAGCAGCCCTTTTTACCTAGCAGGCGGGGAGCTGTTTTTT
d_call: -
clone_size: -
v_call: TRBV4-1
j_call: TRBJ2-2

cdr3_aa: CAIGLGLEDSPLHF
cdr3_nt: TGTGCCATCGGGTTAGGCCTCGAGGATTCACCCCTCCACTTT
d_call: -
clone_size: -
v_call: TRBV10-3
j_call: TRBJ1-6

cdr3_aa: CASSHKGRHYGYTF
cdr3_nt: TGTGCCAGCAGCCATAAAGGGAGGCACTATGGCTACACCTTC
d_call: -
clone_size: -
v_call: TRBV3-1/TRBV3-2
j_call: TRBJ1-2

cdr3_aa: CASSPIDRDGSYEQYF
cdr3_nt: TGCGCCAGCAGCCCGATCGACAGGGACGGGTCCTACGAGCAGTACTTC
d_call: TRBD1
clone_size: few
v_call: TRBV5-1
j_call: TRBJ2-7

cdr3_aa: CASSFSGGAINEQFF
cdr3_nt: TGTGCCAGCAGTTTTAGCGGGGGGGCCATCAATGAGCAGTTCTTC
d_call: TRBD2
clone_size: -
v_call: TRBV5-4
j_call: TRBJ2-1

cdr3_aa: CASMRALGHGYTF
cdr3_nt: TGTGCCAGCATGCGGGCTCTCGGTCATGGCTACACCTTC
d_call: -
clone_size: -
v_call: TRBV12-3/TRBV12-4
j_call: TRBJ1-2

cdr3_aa: CASSIRTDGELFF
cdr3_nt: TGTGCCAGTAGTATTAGGACAGACGGGGAGCTGTTTTTT
d_call: -
clone_size: -
v_call: TRBV19
j_call: TRBJ2-2

cdr3_aa: CASSLDRWRAFF
cdr3_nt: TGCGCCAGCAGCTTGGACAGGTGGAGAGCTTTCTTT
d_call: -
clone_size: -
v_call: TRBV5-1
j_call: TRBJ1-1

cdr3_aa: CASSLREYQPQHF
cdr3_nt: TGTGCCAGCAGTTTAAGGGAGTATCAGCCCCAGCATTTT
d_call: -
clone_size: -
v_call: TRBV12-3/TRBV12-4
j_call: TRBJ1-5

cdr3_aa: CASSGRGGGETQYF
cdr3_nt: TGCGCCAGCAGCGGGCGAGGGGGCGGAGAGACCCAGTACTTC
d_call: TRBD1
clone_size: -
v_call: TRBV5-1
j_call: TRBJ2-5

cdr3_aa: CASSSRVSNTEAFF
cdr3_nt: TGTGCCAGCAGCTCCCGGGTCTCGAACACTGAAGCTTTCTTT
d_call: -
clone_size: -
v_call: TRBV5-6
j_call: TRBJ1-1

cdr3_aa: CASGWTGVNYGYTF
cdr3_nt: TGTGCCAGCGGATGGACAGGGGTTAACTATGGCTACACCTTC
d_call: TRBD1
clone_size: once
v_call: TRBV2
j_call: TRBJ1-2

cdr3_aa: CASNGLGTHEQFF
cdr3_nt: TGCGCCAGCAACGGACTAGGGACCCATGAGCAGTTCTTC
d_call: TRBD2
clone_size: -
v_call: TRBV10-2
j_call: TRBJ2-1

cdr3_aa: CASSVRDRGSRVHF
cdr3_nt: TGTGCCAGCAGCGTTCGCGACAGGGGCTCCCGTGTCCACTTT
d_call: TRBD1
clone_size: -
v_call: TRBV9
j_call: TRBJ1-6

cdr3_aa: CASRNPGTDNEKLFF
cdr3_nt: TGTGCCAGCAGAAATCCCGGGACAGACAATGAAAAACTGTTTTTT
d_call: TRBD1
clone_size: -
v_call: TRBV2
j_call: TRBJ1-4

cdr3_aa: CAIRPSTGPEQYF
cdr3_nt: TGTGCCATCAGACCCTCAACAGGTCCCGAGCAGTACTTC
d_call: -
clone_size: -
v_call: TRBV10-3
j_call: TRBJ2-7

cdr3_aa: CASSLQQGRETQYF
cdr3_nt: TGTGCCAGCAGCTTACAACAGGGACGAGAGACCCAGTACTTC
d_call: -
clone_size: -
v_call: TRBV7-9
j_call: TRBJ2-5

cdr3_aa: CASSSTGGTEAFF
cdr3_nt: TGTGCCAGCAGCAGCACAGGGGGCACTGAAGCTTTCTTT
d_call: TRBD1
clone_size: -
v_call: TRBV5-4
j_call: TRBJ1-1

cdr3_aa: CASSTRTRDEQFF
cdr3_nt: TGTGCCAGTAGTACAAGGACTAGAGATGAGCAGTTCTTC
d_call: TRBD2
clone_size: -
v_call: TRBV19
j_call: TRBJ2-1

cdr3_aa: CASSYSRGIEAFF
cdr3_nt: TGTGCCAGCAGTTACTCGAGGGGGATTGAAGCTTTCTTT
d_call: -
clone_size: -
v_call: TRBV6-5
j_call: TRBJ1-1

cdr3_aa: CASSLNTGSSGNTIYF
cdr3_nt: TGTGCCAGCAGCTTGAATACGGGGAGCTCTGGAAACACCATATATTTT
d_call: -
clone_size: -
v_call: TRBV5-4
j_call: TRBJ1-3

cdr3_aa: CAWTTGTGQPQHF
cdr3_nt: TGTGCCTGGACCACAGGGACCGGACAGCCCCAGCATTTT
d_call: -
clone_size: -
v_call: TRBV30
j_call: TRBJ1-5

cdr3_aa: CASSLDQGQPQHF
cdr3_nt: TGTGCCAGCAGCTTAGACCAGGGTCAGCCCCAGCATTTT
d_call: -
clone_size: -
v_call: TRBV7-9
j_call: TRBJ1-5

cdr3_aa: CASSQDTLPENGKLFF
cdr3_nt: TGCGCCAGCAGCCAAGATACTCTTCCGGAAAACGGGAAACTGTTTTTT
d_call: -
clone_size: -
v_call: TRBV4-1
j_call: TRBJ1-4

cdr3_aa: CASSSPAGQGKTQYF
cdr3_nt: TGTGCCAGCAGCTCCCCAGCCGGACAGGGAAAGACCCAGTACTTC
d_call: TRBD1
clone_size: -
v_call: TRBV5-6
j_call: TRBJ2-5

cdr3_aa: CSADRAGGYTF
cdr3_nt: TGCAGTGCCGACAGGGCAGGTGGCTACACCTTC
d_call: TRBD1
clone_size: -
v_call: TRBV20-1
j_call: TRBJ1-2

cdr3_aa: CASSNPGTVFYQPQHF
cdr3_nt: TGTGCCAGTAGCAACCCCGGGACAGTCTTTTATCAGCCCCAGCATTTT
d_call: TRBD1
clone_size: few
v_call: TRBV19
j_call: TRBJ1-5

cdr3_aa: CASSLTLTGNTEAFF
cdr3_nt: TGTGCCAGCAGTCTTACCCTGACAGGGAACACTGAAGCTTTCTTT
d_call: -
clone_size: -
v_call: TRBV27
j_call: TRBJ1-1

cdr3_aa: CASSLSIGGEFDTEAFF
cdr3_nt: TGTGCCAGCAGCCTGAGTATAGGGGGCGAATTTGACACTGAAGCTTTCTTT
d_call: TRBD1
clone_size: once
v_call: TRBV7-2
j_call: TRBJ1-1

cdr3_aa: CASSGTTSNQPQHF
cdr3_nt: TGTGCCAGCAGCGGGACAACTAGCAATCAGCCCCAGCATTTT
d_call: -
clone_size: once
v_call: TRBV6-5
j_call: TRBJ1-5

cdr3_aa: CASSFIQEGYGYTF
cdr3_nt: TGTGCCAGCAGCTTTATACAGGAGGGCTATGGCTACACCTTC
d_call: -
clone_size: once
v_call: TRBV7-2
j_call: TRBJ1-2

cdr3_aa: CASRSTVTAGVAPLHF
cdr3_nt: TGTGCCAGCAGGTCTACTGTTACGGCCGGGGTAGCACCCCTCCACTTT
d_call: -
clone_size: -
v_call: TRBV27
j_call: TRBJ1-6

cdr3_aa: CATSDPPGDEQYF
cdr3_nt: TGTGCCACCAGTGATCCCCCGGGAGACGAGCAGTACTTC
d_call: -
clone_size: -
v_call: TRBV24-1
j_call: TRBJ2-7

cdr3_aa: CASSPTLGQSYEQYF
cdr3_nt: TGTGCCAGCAGCCCCACCCTCGGACAGTCCTACGAGCAGTACTTC
d_call: -
clone_size: -
v_call: TRBV5-4
j_call: TRBJ2-7

cdr3_aa: CASSGQMMYTGELFF
cdr3_nt: TGTGCCAGTAGTGGACAAATGATGTACACCGGGGAGCTGTTTTTT
d_call: -
clone_size: few
v_call: TRBV19
j_call: TRBJ2-2

cdr3_aa: CASSSIGQGRYYGYTF
cdr3_nt: TGTGCCAGCAGTTCAATAGGACAGGGTCGGTACTATGGCTACACCTTC
d_call: TRBD1
clone_size: -
v_call: TRBV27
j_call: TRBJ1-2

cdr3_aa: CASSRGQVDSPLHF
cdr3_nt: TGTGCCAGCAGCCGGGGACAGGTCGACTCACCCCTCCACTTT
d_call: TRBD1
clone_size: -
v_call: TRBV7-9
j_call: TRBJ1-6

cdr3_aa: CASSLVERDEKLFF
cdr3_nt: TGTGCCAGCAGCTTGGTGGAGAGAGATGAAAAACTGTTTTTT
d_call: -
clone_size: -
v_call: TRBV5-8
j_call: TRBJ1-4

cdr3_aa: CASKSQGDDGYTF
cdr3_nt: TGTGCCAGTAAGTCGCAGGGGGACGATGGCTACACCTTC
d_call: TRBD1
clone_size: -
v_call: TRBV19
j_call: TRBJ1-2

cdr3_aa: CAWSVLPVYTF
cdr3_nt: TGTGCCTGGAGTGTACTACCCGTCTACACCTTC
d_call: -
clone_size: -
v_call: TRBV30
j_call: TRBJ1-2

cdr3_aa: CASSPRALGEQYF
cdr3_nt: TGTGCCAGCAGTCCGAGGGCTCTGGGCGAGCAGTACTTC
d_call: -
clone_size: -
v_call: TRBV7-3
j_call: TRBJ2-7

cdr3_aa: CASSFGWGRFRDEQYF
cdr3_nt: TGTGCCAGCAGCTTTGGGTGGGGCCGGTTTAGGGACGAGCAGTACTTC
d_call: -
clone_size: -
v_call: TRBV5-6
j_call: TRBJ2-7

cdr3_aa: CASSGAGPDGYTF
cdr3_nt: TGCGCCAGCAGTGGGGCCGGGCCAGATGGCTACACCTTC
d_call: -
clone_size: -
v_call: TRBV5-1
j_call: TRBJ1-2

cdr3_aa: CASRPGTTSNYGYTF
cdr3_nt: TGTGCCAGCAGGCCCGGTACGACTTCTAACTATGGCTACACCTTC
d_call: -
clone_size: -
v_call: TRBV5-4
j_call: TRBJ1-2

cdr3_aa: CASSPEGQHNQPQHF
cdr3_nt: TGCGCCAGCAGCCCGGAGGGACAGCACAATCAGCCCCAGCATTTT
d_call: TRBD1
clone_size: -
v_call: TRBV5-1
j_call: TRBJ1-5

cdr3_aa: CASRAGGGTDTQYF
cdr3_nt: TGTGCCAGCAGAGCGGGGGGAGGGACAGATACGCAGTATTTT
d_call: TRBD2
clone_size: once
v_call: TRBV6-5
j_call: TRBJ2-3

cdr3_aa: CASSLGGANEQYF
cdr3_nt: TGTGCCAGCAGTTTGGGAGGGGCCAACGAGCAGTACTTC
d_call: TRBD2
clone_size: -
v_call: TRBV12-3/TRBV12-4
j_call: TRBJ2-7

cdr3_aa: CASSLGDSRGVEAFF
cdr3_nt: TGTGCCAGCAGCTTGGGCGACTCCCGGGGGGTTGAAGCTTTCTTT
d_call: -
clone_size: -
v_call: TRBV11-2
j_call: TRBJ1-1

cdr3_aa: CASRSTGTGGHSYNSPLHF
cdr3_nt: TGCGCCAGCAGAAGTACCGGGACAGGGGGCCACTCCTATAATTCACCCCTCCACTTT
d_call: TRBD1
clone_size: few
v_call: TRBV5-1
j_call: TRBJ1-6